This passage covers 26 T cell receptor beta chains from one sample sequenced in a study of T-cell reconstitution after alpha-beta-depleted transplantation in children. Preparation of the TCRbeta library used unique molecular identifiers. TCRdb itself ran the PCR reads through MiXCR, one entry per CDR3 protein. The table has some 530,000 distinct CDR3 sequences, roughly an eighth seen once. This specimen consisted of PBMCs from the stem cell graft donor, obtained from the stem cell graft. These receptors were collected from a human donor who donated a stem cell graft to a child with combined immunodeficiency.

This clonotype was recorded a few times. V gene TRBV2 combines with J gene TRBJ2-1; 8 bases map to TRBD2. Germline CDR1 reads SNHLY; CDR2 reads FYNNEI. J was trimmed by 3 bases and V by 2 bases; bases with no gene match: 0. The CDR3 is 14 amino acids. In DNA form, the CDR3 reads TGTGCCAGCAGTGAACTAGCGGGCTACAATGAGCAGTTCTTC. Its translation: CASSELAGYNEQFF.

Comment on this clonotype: Since the CDR3 does not end with the conserved phenylalanine or tryptophan, this likely comes from a read error. This chain connects TRBV3-1 to TRBJ2-7, with TRBD2 as a possible D gene (5 bases). V shed 3 bases and J shed 1 base, with 13 bases lying between them. Germline CDR1 LGHDT, CDR2 YNNKEL (reference sequence). The CDR3 runs 15 residues. CDR3 in amino acids: CASSHGLSTSYEQYC. For the CDR3, the DNA is TGTGCCAGCAGCCACGGACTGTCGACATCCTACGAGCAGTACTGC.

The genes are TRBV12-3 or TRBV12-4 and TRBJ2-3; D might be TRBD1 (6 bases). The CDR3 totals 16 residues. V was trimmed by 5 bases and J by 2 bases, leaving 17 bases between them. In DNA, the CDR3 is TGTGCCAGCAGTCCAATGGGGGCCCCAAACACAGATACGCAGTATTTT. Amino acids: CASSPMGAPNTDTQYF.

V is TRBV4-3 and J is TRBJ2-2; 7 bases are shared with TRBD1. Germline V gives CDR1 LGHNA, CDR2 YSLEER. There are 15 residues in the CDR3. Trimming at V came to 4 bases and at J to 5 bases, leaving 7 bases not matched to a gene. In nucleotides, the CDR3 is TGCGCCAGCAGCCTCCGGGACAGAGAAACCGGGGAGCTGTTTTTT. This gives the protein CASSLRDRETGELFF.

This clonotype was recorded a few times. The chain combines TRBV20-1 with TRBJ2-3; 7 nucleotides match TRBD2. In germline, CDR1 is DFQATT, CDR2 SNEGSKA (reference sequence). Trimming cost V 3 bases and J 0 bases; bases outside gene matches: 6. The CDR3 is made up of 15 amino acids. The CDR3 DNA is TGCAGTGCTAGGCCGTTGCGGGAGAGCACAGATACGCAGTATTTT. This gives the protein CSARPLRESTDTQYF.

Comments on this clonotype: An end of the junction differs from the germline gene, which may be a read error. The chain uses TRBV7-2 and TRBJ2-7, with D maybe TRBD2 (6 bases). Germline CDR1 reads SGHTA; CDR2 reads FQGNSA. This CDR3 is 13 amino acids long. The CDR3 region is CASRSGLSSEQYF. CDR3 in DNA: TGTGCCAGCAGGTCGGGACTGTCCTCCGAGCAGTACTTC.

In this sample, this clonotype turned up many times. The V gene is TRBV29-1, the J gene TRBJ2-4; TRBD2 might be the D (5 bases). CDR1 is SQVTM, CDR2 ANQGSEA, per germline. V was shortened by 7 bases and J by 10 bases, with 20 bases between the two germline ends. The length of the CDR3 is 13 residues. The CDR3 DNA reads TGCAGCGCCGTCCAGGACCCTCGAGGGATTCAGTACTTC. Encoded protein: CSAVQDPRGIQYF.

The gene calls are TRBV30 and TRBJ1-5; D call uncertain. Germline V gives CDR1 GTSNPN, CDR2 SVGIG (reference sequence). V dropped 0 bases and J dropped 4 bases, with 10 bases sitting between them. The CDR3 runs to 14 residues. CDR3 loop: CAWSVRSGNQPQHF. CDR3 coding DNA: TGTGCCTGGAGTGTACGTTCGGGGAATCAGCCCCAGCATTTT. The whole variable domain, remainder taken from reference TRBV30 and TRBJ1-5, is SQTIHQWPATLVQPVGSPLSLECTVEGTSNPNLYWYRQAAGRGLQLLFYSVGIGQISSEVPQNLSASRPQDRQFILSSKKLLLSDSGFYLCAWSVRSGNQPQHFGDGTRLSIL.

This clonotype showed up many times. This rearrangement joins TRBV5-1 to TRBJ2-7; perhaps TRBD2 as D (6 bases). The CDR3 has 15 residues. CDR1 and CDR2 from the germline V gene are SGHRS and YFSETQ. Trimming took off 5 bases at V and 0 bases at J, with 15 bases between the two ends. The CDR3 loop is CASRPTSMSSYEQYF. CDR3 nucleotide sequence: TGCGCCAGCAGACCTACTAGCATGAGCTCCTACGAGCAGTACTTC.

The gene calls are TRBV9 and TRBJ2-7; the D gene is possibly TRBD1 (6 bases). CDR1 and CDR2 from the germline V gene are SGDLS and YYNGEE. Trimming shortened V by 3 bases and J by 0 bases, and 10 bases separated the two germline ends. The CDR3 contains 14 residues. Here the CDR3 DNA reads TGTGCCAGCAGCGACCGGGACAACTCCTACGAGCAGTACTTC. Amino acid sequence: CASSDRDNSYEQYF.

This sequence joins TRBV28 and TRBJ2-3; 9 positions match TRBD1. This CDR3 is 15 amino acids long. From germline, CDR1 is MDHEN and CDR2 SYDVKM. V trimming: 6 bases; J trimming: 0 bases; junction bases outside the gene matches: 4. The CDR3: CASSYGTGSTDTQYF. The CDR3 region has the DNA TGTGCCAGCAGCTACGGGACAGGGAGCACAGATACGCAGTATTTT.

This clonotype was counted a few times. This sequence joins TRBV5-1 and TRBJ2-5; 7 nucleotides match TRBD2. CDR1 and CDR2 from the germline V gene are SGHRS and YFSETQ. V lost 3 bases to trimming and J lost 1 base; unmatched junction nucleotides: 6. The CDR3 loop spans 15 amino acids. CDR3 bases: TGCGCCAGCAGCTCCGGGACTACCTTCCAAGAGACCCAGTACTTC. Translating gives CASSSGTTFQETQYF. The entire variable domain, with the rest obtained from reference TRBV5-1 and TRBJ2-5, is as follows: KAGVTQTPRYLIKTRGQQVTLSCSPISGHRSVSWYQQTPGQGLQFLFEYFSETQRNKGNFPGRFSGRQFSNSRSEMNVSTLELGDSALYLCASSSGTTFQETQYFGPGTRLLVL.

This clonotype was counted only a few times. V gene TRBV11-2 combines with J gene TRBJ2-2, with 8 bases aligning to TRBD2. This CDR3 comprises 16 residues. Per germline, CDR1 SGHAT and CDR2 FQNNGV. V lost 3 bases and J lost 1; bases outside the gene matches: 4. This chain's CDR3 is CASSFAGGGNTGELFF. The CDR3 DNA follows: TGTGCCAGCAGCTTCGCCGGGGGGGGGAACACCGGGGAGCTGTTTTTT.

This clonotype was recorded a few times. The V and J genes are TRBV4-3 and TRBJ2-5; maybe TRBD1 (5 bases). The CDR3 runs 14 residues. Germline lookup yields CDR1 LGHNA and CDR2 YSLEER. Between the trimmed V and J ends, which lost 0 bases and 5 bases, there was a span of 10 bases. In DNA, the CDR3 is TGCGCCAGCAGCCAAGATCTAGGGGCCGAGACCCAGTACTTC. Translating it yields CASSQDLGAETQYF.

The chain is built from TRBV20-1 and TRBJ2-7, with 7 bases fitting TRBD1. Germline V lookup: CDR1 DFQATT, CDR2 SNEGSKA (reference sequence). This CDR3 has 13 amino acids. Germline trimming cut 3 bases from V and 0 bases from J; bases unmatched to any gene: 2. The chain's CDR3 is CSARGQSSYEQYF. The CDR3 bases are TGCAGTGCTAGGGGACAGAGCTCCTACGAGCAGTACTTC.

In this sample, this clonotype turned up many times. This rearrangement joins TRBV6-5 to TRBJ2-2, with TRBD1 identical over 8 bases. The CDR3 loop spans 15 amino acids. Losses at the gene ends were 4 bases for V and 6 bases for J; bases not matched to a gene: 7. Per the germline V gene, CDR1 is MNHEY and CDR2 is SVGAGI. The CDR3 region is CASSSGGVRAGELFF. For the CDR3, the DNA is TGTGCCAGCAGTTCAGGGGGCGTAAGGGCCGGGGAGCTGTTTTTT.

The rearrangement joins TRBV19 to TRBJ2-1; 8 bases agree with TRBD2. Trimming at V came to 3 bases and at J to 4 bases, leaving 5 bases not matched to a gene. Germline lookup yields CDR1 LNHDA and CDR2 SQIVND (reference sequence). The CDR3 is 15 residues long. CDR3 nucleotide sequence: TGTGCCAGTAGTATTCAAGCGGGGGATTACAATGAGCAGTTCTTC. Encoded protein: CASSIQAGDYNEQFF.

This clonotype was found a few times. This chain joins TRBV20-1 and TRBJ1-2; weak D call: TRBD1 (5 bases). Germline assignment: CDR1 DFQATT and CDR2 SNEGSKA (reference sequence). The CDR3 spans 15 residues. The V end lost 6 bases, the J end lost 4 bases, and 21 bases lay between the germline ends. The CDR3 nucleotides are TGCAGTGCCCTGAACCGGGGACGGACCCTCTATGGCTACACCTTC. Translating it yields CSALNRGRTLYGYTF.

The rearrangement links TRBV13 to TRBJ2-5; 11 nucleotides agree with TRBD2. Germline loops: CDR1 PRHDT, CDR2 FYEKMQ (reference sequence). Trimming cost V 3 bases and J 0 bases; bases outside gene matches: 3. The CDR3 is 16 amino acids. Here the CDR3 reads CASSFPSGGYQETQYF. DNA for the CDR3: TGTGCCAGCAGCTTTCCTAGCGGGGGGTACCAAGAGACCCAGTACTTC. The full variable domain, its missing parts supplied by reference TRBV13 and TRBJ2-5, is AAGVIQSPRHLIKEKRETATLKCYPIPRHDTVYWYQQGPGQDPQFLISFYEKMQSDKGSIPDRFSAQQFSDYHSELNMSSLELGDSALYFCASSFPSGGYQETQYFGPGTRLLVL.

The chain couples TRBV5-1 to TRBJ2-7, with a possible D match to TRBD2 (5 bases). The V gene lost 0 bases and the J gene lost 6 bases, with 16 bases spanning the gap. The CDR3 is 15 residues long. Germline lookup yields CDR1 SGHRS and CDR2 YFSETQ. CDR3 in amino acids: CASSLVPLSDSEQYF. The CDR3 bases are TGCGCCAGCAGCTTGGTCCCTCTGTCGGACTCCGAGCAGTACTTC.

The V and J genes are TRBV15 and TRBJ1-6, with 9 positions matching TRBD1. V trimming: 8 bases; J trimming: 9 bases; junction bases outside the gene matches: 11. This CDR3 is built from 15 residues. Germline-derived CDR1 and CDR2 are LNHNV and YYDKDF (reference sequence). CDR3 bases: TGTGCCACCTCCCACACAGGGACAGGGCCTTCACCCCTCCACTTT. Amino acids: CATSHTGTGPSPLHF.

This clonotype was counted ten times or more. A junction end diverges from the germline sequence, so it may reflect a read error. The J gene is TRBJ2-7, the V gene TRBV5-1; 12 bases fit TRBD1. This CDR3 contains 15 residues. The V gene's germline CDR1 is SGHRS and CDR2 YFSETQ. CDR3 in DNA: TGTGCCAGCAGCCTCGGGACAGGGGGCTTCTACGAGCAGTACTTC. It is translated as CASSLGTGGFYEQYF.

This clonotype was picked up a small number of times. V and J are TRBV6-5 and TRBJ2-3, with 9 positions matching TRBD2. The V segment lost 2 bases and the J segment 4 bases; nucleotides outside the gene matches: 7. The CDR3 runs to 16 residues. CDR1 is MNHEY, CDR2 SVGAGI, per germline. CDR3 sequence (DNA): TGTGCCAGCAGTTACAGGCCTAGCGGGGAGGCAGATACGCAGTATTTT. Its protein is CASSYRPSGEADTQYF.

The rearrangement uses TRBV4-2 and TRBJ1-3; D gene uncertain. Germline CDR1 reads LGHNA; CDR2 reads YNFKEQ. V lost 4 bases to trimming and J lost 7 bases, with 5 bases between them. This CDR3 spans 11 amino acids. The CDR3 here is CASSRMNTIYF. In DNA form, the CDR3 reads TGTGCCAGCAGCCGAATGAACACCATATATTTT.

This clonotype was counted between two and nine times. This rearrangement joins TRBV12-3 or TRBV12-4 to TRBJ2-7, with D perhaps matching TRBD2 (6 bases). The V end was cut by 6 bases, the J end by 2 bases, with 14 bases between. The CDR3 runs 14 residues. CDR3 loop: CASSAGPKTYEQYF. The CDR3 DNA follows: TGTGCCAGCAGCGCGGGACCCAAAACCTACGAGCAGTACTTC.

In this sample, this clonotype turned up many times. The chain links TRBV6-2 or TRBV6-3 to TRBJ2-7, with D hard to call. V lost 0 bases to trimming and J lost 4 bases, with 7 bases between them. The germline CDR1 and CDR2 sequences are MNHEY and SVGEGT. This CDR3 is 13 amino acids long. The CDR3 nucleotides read TGTGCCAGCAGTTACTCGACGGGTTACGAGCAGTACTTC. This gives the protein CASSYSTGYEQYF.